This paragraph covers one TCR beta chain sequence. No antigen is known for it. The table came from immunoSEQ multiplex PCR; TCRdb's copy has only in-frame clones and leaves some out. The table lists around 300,000 clones, 75% to 90% of them singletons. These data belong to a study of Ad26.COV2.S vaccination and SARS-CoV-2 variants. Treatment noted: roughly 20 received Ad26.COV2.S at low or high dose, single or two shots; several received placebo; per-sample allocation not given. At day 63 after the first vaccine or placebo injection, samples were drawn. Findings and caveats of the study: Vaccine recipients had higher spike-specific TCR breadth than placebo recipients. The TCR breadth and depth analyses may have understated or missed part of the total T cell responses. Substantial post-vaccination breadth of spike-specific CD8+ and CD4+ T cell responses was reported.

The sequencing here drew on peripheral blood, taken in a trial of Ad26.COV2.S vaccine versus placebo. The clonotype comes from a person aged 18-65 years who received the Ad26.COV2.S COVID-19 vaccine or a placebo.

CDR3 protein: CASSLSGTNSNQPQHF. In DNA form, the CDR3 reads TGTGCCAGCAGCTTGAGTGGGACAAATAGCAATCAGCCCCAGCATTTT. The chain employs TRBV5-8 and TRBJ1-5; D might be TRBD1 (6 bases). Germline values: CDR1 SGHTS, CDR2 YDEGEE. CDR3 length: 16 amino acids. V was shortened by 1 base and J by 0 bases, with 11 bases between the two germline ends.